This T cell receptor (beta chain) is from a study of T cell repertoires in cytomegalovirus infection. Concerning this clonotype: Its target is unknown.

A single record per CDR3 protein comes from TCRdb applying MiXCR to the reads. This sample yields about 900,000 distinct CDR3 sequences, of which approximately 31% are seen a single time; 11% to 15% belongs to the top ten. V was shortened by 1 base and J by 2 bases, with 5 bases between the two germline ends. The CDR3 spans 14 residues. Germline CDR1 MGHRA, CDR2 YSYEKL. The clonotype comes from a human donor in good health (CMV status not recorded). Some clones in this sample may be carry-over from other donors' samples. The sample was cultured CD8+ T cells from PBMCs, taken from culture after CMV antigen stimulation. This rearrangement joins TRBV4-1 to TRBJ2-2, with no clear D. In nucleotides, the CDR3 is TGCGCCAGCAGCCAAGCTGAAAACACCGGGGAGCTGTTTTTT. Its translation is CASSQAENTGELFF.